This T cell receptor beta chain was identified during a study of blood T cell repertoires in COVID-19. About the research overall: Whether acute or convalescent, the COVID-19 samples came from the United States, Italy and Spain. Sources were T cells, B-cell-depleted T cells, or PBMCs; the material itself was cDNA or gDNA.

Per the germline V gene, CDR1 is MDHEN and CDR2 is SYDVKM. V dropped 2 bases and J dropped 3 bases, with 11 bases sitting between them. This CDR3 contains 14 residues. TCRdb keeps only in-frame clones here, not all; method: immunoSEQ multiplex PCR. The sample has 170,000 or so clones; 80% to 90% are singletons. All enrollees were roughly 18 to 100 years old and from 20 to 30 US areas. The chain has TRBV28 and TRBJ2-7; D unresolved. This TCR came from a woman aged 18 to 35 who had recovered from COVID-19. The sequenced sample consisted of PBMCs or T cells enriched from blood (not recorded which). The CDR3 nucleotides are TGTGCCAGCAGTTTAGGTACGGTTCACTACGAGCAGTACTTC. Protein product: CASSLGTVHYEQYF.